What follows describes a single T cell receptor (beta chain). Its specificity is unknown. This sample stems from a study of T cells in Graves' hyperthyroidism and ophthalmopathy. Study summary: The initial diagnosis was the point when peripheral blood was collected, ahead of any treatment.

General study results and limits: The authors' 13 V-J model separated ophthalmopathy from stable hyperthyroidism.

Subjects aged 18 to 65 presented with newly diagnosed hyperthyroidism of less than 2 months' duration. The blood sample was taken at first hyperthyroidism diagnosis, before any ophthalmopathy symptoms. What was amplified from RNA transcripts were TCR beta CDR3 regions. HTBI primers drove first-round RT-PCR of the TCR CDR3. TCRdb reprocessed the multiplex PCR reads via MiXCR and lists one record per CDR3 protein. The sample carries around 380,000 distinct CDR3 sequences, roughly 13% recorded once. The CDR3 is 13 amino acids. Trimming removed 4 bases at V and 6 bases at J, with 10 bases between. Germline V gives CDR1 SQVTM, CDR2 ANQGSEA.

This chain uses TRBV29-1 with TRBJ1-6, with D hard to call. Sequences were obtained from blood. The receptor was derived from a man aged 25-45 years with Graves' hyperthyroidism that later progressed to Graves' ophthalmopathy. CDR3 DNA: TGCAGCGTTGCCGGGGAAGGTAATTCACCCCTCCACTTT. This encodes CSVAGEGNSPLHF. Supplemented by reference TRBV29-1 and TRBJ1-6, the full variable domain reads SAVISQKPSRDICQRGTSLTIQCQVDSQVTMMFWYRQQPGQSLTLIATANQGSEATYESGFVIDKFPISRPNLTFSTLTVSNMSPEDSSIYLCSVAGEGNSPLHFGNGTRLTVT.